A selection of T cell receptor beta chains follows, all from one sample in a study of blood T cell repertoires in COVID-19. Clones were read by immunoSEQ multiplex PCR, and TCRdb kept only the in-frame ones, dropping some. The data show approximately 240,000 clones, just under 85% seen once. Specimen: PBMCs or T cells enriched from blood (not recorded which). The receptors originated from a woman in her forties with acute COVID-19. The CDR3 runs from the conserved cysteine through the conserved F or W.

V: TRBV4-1; CDR3: CASSFTSQDTQYF
V: TRBV18; CDR3: CASTFSEDQPQHF
V: TRBV27; CDR3: CASSLSGSTNEKLFF
V: TRBV6-1; CDR3: CASSRSGDTAYEQYF
V: TRBV19; CDR3: CASSIFRDRVGQPQHF
V: TRBV5-4; CDR3: CASSAEQGAREKLFF
V: TRBV6-2/TRBV6-3; CDR3: CASSYRASGGVYNEQFF
V: TRBV7-2; CDR3: CASSQGGSIYEQYF
V: TRBV7-6; CDR3: CASSLGLAGGRGQYF
V: TRBV7-2; CDR3: CASSFSPSSSYEQYF
V: TRBV28; CDR3: CASSWGDEQFF
V: TRBV7-3; CDR3: CASSYSQGNTEAFF
V: TRBV5-1; CDR3: CASSYGTSGSGQETQYF
V: TRBV3-1/TRBV3-2; CDR3: CASSQWGTGSYEQYF
V: TRBV3-1/TRBV3-2; CDR3: CASSQIAGEQYF
V: TRBV4-1; CDR3: CASSQDGTGSSYNEQFF